The rows below give T cell receptor beta chains drawn from one sample of a study of control samples from healthy donors and cancer patients. TCRdb keeps only in-frame clones here, not all; method: immunoSEQ multiplex PCR. The data show thousands of clones, with less than 85% seen just once and less than 35% held by the top ten. The material sequenced was PBMCs. Every receptor here comes from a man between 65 and 80 years old with lung cancer. Each CDR3 is given without its conserved first and last residue. The size field is filled for only some rows; it gives once, few, many or a size class.

j_gene,abundance,len,v_gene,CDR3aa
TRBJ1-2,.,13,TRBV30,AWSRTGQGLYGYT
TRBJ2-7,once,12,TRBV19,ASTFAGGAYEQY
TRBJ1-5,few,13,TRBV6-6,ASSYDRDNNQPQH
TRBJ2-1,.,13,TRBV9,ASSVGTGDYNEQF
TRBJ2-2,medium-sized,13,TRBV30,AWSVMGALAGELF
TRBJ2-1,once,15,TRBV24-1,ATQDRGGRSPLGEQF
TRBJ1-1,.,12,TRBV13,ASSLVGYGTEAF
TRBJ1-1,medium-sized,11,TRBV10-3,AISRDRGVEAF
TRBJ2-7,.,13,TRBV18,ASSPQGAGAYEQY
TRBJ2-4,.,12,TRBV27,ANRNRGPPDIQY
TRBJ1-5,.,12,TRBV6-5,ASREGLSNQPQH
TRBJ1-4,.,13,TRBV29-1,SVEEQGGGIEKLF
TRBJ2-7,.,15,TRBV7-2,ASSRQLAGVSMYEQY
TRBJ1-5,few,12,TRBV21-1,ASSKVWGDQPQH
TRBJ1-4,.,16,TRBV27,ASSFSLVTGATNEKLF
TRBJ2-7,.,13,TRBV7-6,ASSLGETSGTEQY
TRBJ2-7,.,13,TRBV7-8,ASSSLAGGTYEQY
TRBJ2-3,.,13,TRBV19,APTESGRFTDTQY
TRBJ1-1,.,17,TRBV18,ASSHFPADRVVGDTEAF
TRBJ2-3,.,14,TRBV28,ASSTLRERSTDTQY
TRBJ2-3,.,15,TRBV24-1,ATSAARGTGATDTQY